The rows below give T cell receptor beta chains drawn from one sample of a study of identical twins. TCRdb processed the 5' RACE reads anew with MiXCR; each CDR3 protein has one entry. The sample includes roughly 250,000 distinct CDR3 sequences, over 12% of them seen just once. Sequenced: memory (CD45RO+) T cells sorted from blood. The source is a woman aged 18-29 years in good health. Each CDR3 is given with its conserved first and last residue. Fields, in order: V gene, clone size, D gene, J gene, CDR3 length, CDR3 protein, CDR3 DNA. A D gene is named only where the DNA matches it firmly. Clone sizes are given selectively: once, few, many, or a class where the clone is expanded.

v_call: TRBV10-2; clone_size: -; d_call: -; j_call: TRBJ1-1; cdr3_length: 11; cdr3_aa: CASKSNTEAFF; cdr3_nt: TGCGCCAGCAAGTCAAACACTGAAGCTTTCTTT
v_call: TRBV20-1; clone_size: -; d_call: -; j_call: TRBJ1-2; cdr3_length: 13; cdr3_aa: CSATRAGQGGYTF; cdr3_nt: TGCAGTGCCACTAGGGCAGGGCAAGGCGGCTACACCTTC
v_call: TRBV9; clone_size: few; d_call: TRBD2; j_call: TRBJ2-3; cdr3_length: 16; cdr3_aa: CASSVVGLAGDSTQYF; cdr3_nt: TGTGCCAGCAGCGTAGTCGGACTAGCGGGAGATAGTACGCAGTATTTT
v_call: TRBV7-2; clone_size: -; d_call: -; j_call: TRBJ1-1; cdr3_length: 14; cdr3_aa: CASSLEGLDTEAFF; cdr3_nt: TGTGCCAGCAGCTTAGAGGGATTGGACACTGAAGCTTTCTTT
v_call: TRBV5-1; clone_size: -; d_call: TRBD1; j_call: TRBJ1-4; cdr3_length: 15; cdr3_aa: CASSLGGQGGEKLFF; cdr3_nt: TGCGCCAGCAGCTTGGGTGGACAGGGGGGTGAAAAACTGTTTTTT
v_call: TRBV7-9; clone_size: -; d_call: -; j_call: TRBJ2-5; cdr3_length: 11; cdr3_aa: CASSGQETQYF; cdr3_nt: TGTGCCAGCAGCGGCCAAGAGACCCAGTACTTC
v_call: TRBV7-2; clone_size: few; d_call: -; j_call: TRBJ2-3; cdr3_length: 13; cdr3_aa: CASTLQRGDTQYF; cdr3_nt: TGTGCCAGCACCTTACAAAGAGGGGATACGCAGTATTTT
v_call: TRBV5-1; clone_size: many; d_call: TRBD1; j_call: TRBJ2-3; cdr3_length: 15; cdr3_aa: CASIWTGEATDTQYF; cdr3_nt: TGCGCCAGCATTTGGACAGGGGAGGCCACAGATACGCAGTATTTT
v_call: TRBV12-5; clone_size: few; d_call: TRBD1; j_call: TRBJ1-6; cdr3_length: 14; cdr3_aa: CASAVRQGNSPLHF; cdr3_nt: TGTGCTAGTGCCGTAAGACAGGGTAATTCACCCCTCCACTTT
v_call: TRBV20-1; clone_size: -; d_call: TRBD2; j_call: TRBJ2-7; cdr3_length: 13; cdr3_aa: CSAHGGVTYEQYF; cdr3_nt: TGCAGTGCTCATGGGGGGGTAACCTACGAGCAGTACTTC
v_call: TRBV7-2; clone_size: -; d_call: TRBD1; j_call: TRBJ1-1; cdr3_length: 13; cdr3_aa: CASSQGTAYEAFF; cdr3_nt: TGTGCCAGCAGCCAAGGGACAGCCTATGAAGCTTTCTTT
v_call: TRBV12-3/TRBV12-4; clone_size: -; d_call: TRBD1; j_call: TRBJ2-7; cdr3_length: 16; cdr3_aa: CASSPPRDRALYEQYF; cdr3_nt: TGTGCCAGCAGCCCACCACGCGACAGGGCCCTCTACGAGCAGTACTTC
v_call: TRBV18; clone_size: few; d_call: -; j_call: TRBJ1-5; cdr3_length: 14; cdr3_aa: CASSPQGWGQPQHF; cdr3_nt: TGTGCCAGCTCACCACAGGGATGGGGTCAGCCCCAGCATTTT
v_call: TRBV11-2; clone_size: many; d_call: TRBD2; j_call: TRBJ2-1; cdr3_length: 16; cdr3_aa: CASSVNPGTSGNEQFF; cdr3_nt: TGTGCCAGCAGCGTAAATCCCGGGACTAGCGGCAATGAGCAGTTCTTC
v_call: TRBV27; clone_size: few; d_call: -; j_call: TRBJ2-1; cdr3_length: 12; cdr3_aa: CASSGRINEQFF; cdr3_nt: TGTGCCAGCAGCGGGCGGATCAATGAGCAGTTCTTC
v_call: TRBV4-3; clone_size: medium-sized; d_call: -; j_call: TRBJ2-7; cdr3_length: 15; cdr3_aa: CASSQGQRGTYEQYF; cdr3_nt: TGCGCCAGCAGCCAAGGTCAGAGGGGGACCTACGAGCAGTACTTC
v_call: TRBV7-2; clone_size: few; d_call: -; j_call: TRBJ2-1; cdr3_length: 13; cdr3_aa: CASSSGAIREQFF; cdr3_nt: TGTGCCAGCAGCTCCGGAGCGATTCGGGAGCAGTTCTTC
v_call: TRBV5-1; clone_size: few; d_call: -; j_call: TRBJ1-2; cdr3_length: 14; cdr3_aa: CASSLERSSYGYTF; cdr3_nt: TGCGCCAGCAGCTTGGAACGTTCGAGCTATGGCTACACCTTC
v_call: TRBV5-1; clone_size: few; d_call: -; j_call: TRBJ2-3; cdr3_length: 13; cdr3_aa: CASTPEGTDTQYF; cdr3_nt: TGCGCCAGCACCCCGGAGGGTACAGATACGCAGTATTTT
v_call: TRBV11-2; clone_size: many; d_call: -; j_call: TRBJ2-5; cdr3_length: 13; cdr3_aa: CASSLNHQETQYF; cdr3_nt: TGTGCCAGCAGCTTAAACCACCAAGAGACCCAGTACTTC
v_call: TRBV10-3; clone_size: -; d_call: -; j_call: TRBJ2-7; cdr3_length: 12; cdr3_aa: CAISESLAEQYF; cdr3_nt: TGTGCCATCAGTGAGTCGCTGGCCGAGCAGTACTTC
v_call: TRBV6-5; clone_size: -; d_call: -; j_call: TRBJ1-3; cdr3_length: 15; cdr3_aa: CASSYAANSGNTIYF; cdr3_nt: TGTGCCAGCAGTTACGCGGCGAACTCTGGAAACACCATATATTTT
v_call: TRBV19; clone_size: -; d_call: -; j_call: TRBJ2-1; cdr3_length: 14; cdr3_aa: CASQDGREVNEQFF; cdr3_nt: TGTGCCAGCCAGGACGGAAGAGAGGTAAATGAGCAGTTCTTC
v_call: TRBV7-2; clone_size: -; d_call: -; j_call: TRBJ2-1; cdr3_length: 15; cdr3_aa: CASSFFTGKDNEQFF; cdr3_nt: TGTGCCAGCAGCTTTTTTACCGGGAAAGACAATGAGCAGTTCTTC
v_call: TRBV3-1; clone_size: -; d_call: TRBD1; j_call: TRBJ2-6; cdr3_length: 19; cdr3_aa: CASSLNPWTGGNGANVLTF; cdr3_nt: TGTGCCAGCAGCCTCAATCCGTGGACAGGGGGCAACGGGGCCAACGTCCTGACTTTC
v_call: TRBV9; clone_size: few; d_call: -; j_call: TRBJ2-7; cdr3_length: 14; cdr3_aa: CASSVGRSDYEQYF; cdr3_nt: TGTGCCAGCAGCGTAGGACGCTCGGATTACGAGCAGTACTTC
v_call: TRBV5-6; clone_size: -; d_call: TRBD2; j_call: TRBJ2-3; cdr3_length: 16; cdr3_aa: CASSATSVTTTDTQYF; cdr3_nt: TGTGCCAGCAGCGCTACTAGCGTCACGACTACAGATACGCAGTATTTT
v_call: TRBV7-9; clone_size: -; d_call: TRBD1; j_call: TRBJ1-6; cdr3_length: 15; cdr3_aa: CASSSGTGKNSPLHF; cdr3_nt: TGTGCCAGCAGCTCGGGGACAGGGAAGAATTCACCCCTCCACTTT
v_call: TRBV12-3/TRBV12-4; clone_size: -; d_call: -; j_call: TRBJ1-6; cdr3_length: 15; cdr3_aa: CASSPGTSYNSPLHF; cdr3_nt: TGTGCCAGCAGCCCCGGGACAAGCTATAATTCACCCCTCCACTTT
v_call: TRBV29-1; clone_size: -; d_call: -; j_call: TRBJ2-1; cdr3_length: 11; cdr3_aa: CSAERVYEQFF; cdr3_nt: TGCAGCGCTGAAAGAGTATATGAGCAGTTCTTC
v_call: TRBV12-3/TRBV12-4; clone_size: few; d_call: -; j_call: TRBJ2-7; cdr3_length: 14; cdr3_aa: CASSRSGFSYEQYF; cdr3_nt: TGTGCCAGCAGCAGAAGCGGGTTTTCCTACGAGCAGTACTTC
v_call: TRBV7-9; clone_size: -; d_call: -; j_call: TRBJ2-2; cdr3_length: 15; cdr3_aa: CASIPRGEGTGELFF; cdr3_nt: TGTGCCAGCATCCCAAGGGGAGAAGGAACCGGGGAGCTGTTTTTT
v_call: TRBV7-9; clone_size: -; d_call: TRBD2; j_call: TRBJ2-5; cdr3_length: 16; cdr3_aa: CASSRSTSANQETQYF; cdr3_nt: TGTGCCAGCAGTCGCTCGACTAGCGCCAACCAAGAGACCCAGTACTTC
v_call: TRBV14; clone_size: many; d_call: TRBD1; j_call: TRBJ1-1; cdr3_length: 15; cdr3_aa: CASSRLTGMNTEAFF; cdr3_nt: TGTGCCAGCAGCCGACTGACAGGGATGAACACTGAAGCTTTCTTT
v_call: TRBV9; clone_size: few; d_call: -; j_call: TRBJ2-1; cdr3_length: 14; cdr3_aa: CASSPRTLYNEQFF; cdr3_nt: TGTGCCAGCAGCCCCCGGACTCTATACAATGAGCAGTTCTTC
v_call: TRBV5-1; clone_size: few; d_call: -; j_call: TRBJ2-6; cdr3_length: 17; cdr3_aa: CASSLSGLSSGANVLTF; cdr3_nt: TGCGCCAGCAGCTTGTCCGGACTCTCCTCTGGGGCCAACGTCCTGACTTTC
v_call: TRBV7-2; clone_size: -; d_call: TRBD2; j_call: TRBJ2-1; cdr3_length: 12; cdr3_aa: CASSLASGGQFF; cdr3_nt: TGTGCCAGCAGCTTAGCGAGCGGGGGACAGTTCTTC
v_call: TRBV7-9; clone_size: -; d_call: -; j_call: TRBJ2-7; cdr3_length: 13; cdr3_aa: CASSLTDPYEQYF; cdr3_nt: TGTGCCAGCAGCTTAACCGACCCCTACGAGCAGTACTTC
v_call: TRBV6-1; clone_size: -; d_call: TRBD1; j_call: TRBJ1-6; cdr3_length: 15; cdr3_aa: CASSRGQGNYSPLHF; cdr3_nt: TGTGCCAGCAGTCGGGGACAGGGGAATTATTCACCCCTCCACTTT
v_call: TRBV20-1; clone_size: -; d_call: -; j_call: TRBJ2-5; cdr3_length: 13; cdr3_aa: CSASDSRRETQYF; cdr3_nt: TGCAGTGCGTCGGACAGCAGACGAGAGACCCAGTACTTC
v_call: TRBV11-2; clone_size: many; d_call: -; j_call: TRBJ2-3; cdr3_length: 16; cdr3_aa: CASSLSGQGLTDTQYF; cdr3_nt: TGTGCCAGCAGCTTATCAGGGCAGGGGTTAACAGATACGCAGTATTTT
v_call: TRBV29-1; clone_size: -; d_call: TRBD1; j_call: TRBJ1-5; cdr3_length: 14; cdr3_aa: CSVATGTGDQPQHF; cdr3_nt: TGCAGCGTAGCAACCGGGACAGGGGATCAGCCCCAGCATTTT
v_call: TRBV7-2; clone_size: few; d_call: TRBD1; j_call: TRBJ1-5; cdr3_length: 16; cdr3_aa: CASSWTGGNSNQPQHF; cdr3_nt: TGTGCCAGCAGCTGGACAGGCGGCAATAGCAATCAGCCCCAGCATTTT
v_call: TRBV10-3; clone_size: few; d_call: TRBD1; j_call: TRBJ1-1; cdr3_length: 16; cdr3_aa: CAISVWDRVKSTEAFF; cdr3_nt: TGTGCCATCAGTGTCTGGGACAGGGTAAAGAGCACTGAAGCTTTCTTT
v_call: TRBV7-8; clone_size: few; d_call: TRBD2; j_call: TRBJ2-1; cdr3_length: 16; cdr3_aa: CASSRTTSAGYNEQFF; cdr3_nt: TGTGCCAGCAGCCGAACTACTAGCGCAGGCTACAATGAGCAGTTCTTC
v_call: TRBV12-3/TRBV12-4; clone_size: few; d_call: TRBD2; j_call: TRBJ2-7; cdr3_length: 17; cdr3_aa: CASSLGRTSGSSYEQYF; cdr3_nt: TGTGCCAGCAGTTTGGGCCGGACTAGCGGGAGCTCCTACGAGCAGTACTTC
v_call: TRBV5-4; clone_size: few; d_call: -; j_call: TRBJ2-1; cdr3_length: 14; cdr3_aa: CASSLVDRRNEQFF; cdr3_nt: TGTGCCAGCAGCTTGGTTGACCGTAGGAATGAGCAGTTCTTC